Below, one T cell receptor beta chain is given with its context. Its antigen is unknown. Relative to the germline gene, one junction end is altered; a read error may explain this. This same CDR3 is encoded by further DNA sequences in the sample. This sample was taken from a study of radiotherapy plus CTLA-4 blockade in lung cancer. Study as a whole: Patients showed objective responses in approximately 17% of cases and disease control in approximately 28%.

The germline CDR1 and CDR2 sequences are SEHNR and FQNEAQ (reference sequence). This CDR3 comprises 10 residues. General study findings and limits: Together with interferon-beta, which increased in serum after radiation, early dynamic changes in blood T cell clones were reportedly the best predictors of response. The study found tumor-derived TCR clones expanded in blood after radiotherapy plus ipilimumab.

Sequencing was performed with immunoSEQ multiplex PCR; in TCRdb, only in-frame clones are kept and a portion is missing. In the table there are roughly 90,000 clones, about four fifths of which are singletons. The receptor was derived from a human donor with non-small cell lung cancer that progressed on radiotherapy plus ipilimumab. The chain employs TRBV7-9 and TRBJ1-1; D not certain. The sequencing used peripheral blood, collected from a patient treated with radiotherapy plus ipilimumab. The CDR3 here is CASSLLEAFF. The CDR3 DNA reads TGTGCTAGCAGCTTACTTGAAGCTTTCTTT.